This is a list of T cell receptor beta chains from one sample in a study of cytomegalovirus exposure and HLA in healthy donors. Only in-frame clones appear in the TCRdb table, and some are missing; sequencing was by immunoSEQ multiplex PCR. The repertoire has some 140,000 clones, around 79% of them found once; the top ten carry about 0.91%. Sequenced input: PBMCs. These receptors all stem from a man aged 18 to 30 in good health and CMV-seronegative. The CDR3 runs from the conserved cysteine through the conserved F or W. Each record gives: V gene, clone size, D gene, J gene, CDR3 protein, CDR3 DNA. D genes are given only for firm matches. Clone size is given for some rows only: seen once, a few or many times, or a class if the clone is expanded.

TRBV10-3	few	-	TRBJ1-1	CAISELKGRYTEAFF	TGTGCCATCAGTGAGTTGAAGGGGAGGTACACTGAAGCTTTCTTT
TRBV5-4	-	-	TRBJ2-1	CASSLATKLHEQFF	TGTGCCAGCAGCTTGGCCACTAAGCTCCATGAGCAGTTCTTC
TRBV6-1	medium-sized	TRBD1	TRBJ1-5	CASSEEGGQGNQPQHF	TGTGCCAGCAGTGAAGAAGGTGGACAGGGCAATCAGCCCCAGCATTTT
TRBV19	-	-	TRBJ2-1	CASSITGYNEQFF	TGTGCCAGTAGTATTACAGGGTACAATGAGCAGTTCTTC
TRBV5-1	few	-	TRBJ1-4	CASSLSGLTVLPEKLFF	TGCGCCAGCAGTCTGTCGGGTCTGACCGTACTACCTGAAAAACTGTTTTTT
TRBV5-8	-	-	TRBJ1-5	CASSVGGPQHF	TGTGCCAGCAGCGTCGGCGGGCCCCAGCATTTT
TRBV7-9	once	TRBD1	TRBJ2-7	CASSSTGTGALPSSYEQYF	TGTGCCAGCAGCTCGACCGGGACAGGCGCCCTCCCCAGCTCCTACGAGCAGTACTTC
TRBV7-8	once	TRBD1	TRBJ2-7	CASSLTGVSYEQYF	TGTGCCAGCAGCTTAACAGGGGTCTCCTACGAGCAGTACTTC
TRBV7-2	-	TRBD1	TRBJ1-1	CASSPRTGQNTEAFF	TGTGCCAGCAGCCCTAGGACAGGGCAGAACACTGAAGCTTTCTTT
TRBV6-5	-	-	TRBJ1-6	CASTTSGYSPLHF	TGTGCCAGCACCACATCGGGTTATTCACCCCTCCACTTT
TRBV5-4	-	-	TRBJ2-7	CASSLGLAREQYF	TGTGCCAGCAGCTTGGGTCTTGCTAGGGAGCAGTACTTC
TRBV6-1	-	-	TRBJ1-5	CASSGMGGWGINQPQHF	TGTGCCAGCAGTGGGATGGGAGGTTGGGGTATTAATCAGCCCCAGCATTTT
TRBV30	-	-	TRBJ1-3	CAWSLGSGNTIYF	TGTGCCTGGAGTCTGGGCTCCGGAAACACCATATATTTT
TRBV27	-	TRBD1	TRBJ1-2	CASSPMDRGNFYGYTF	TGTGCCAGCAGTCCTATGGACAGGGGGAATTTTTATGGCTACACCTTC
TRBV2	once	-	TRBJ2-2	CASSGTATGELFF	TGTGCCAGCAGTGGGACAGCAACCGGGGAGCTGTTTTTT
TRBV7-7	-	TRBD1	TRBJ2-2	CASSSFEGAPGTGELFF	TGTGCTAGCAGCTCATTTGAGGGGGCGCCGGGCACCGGGGAGCTGTTTTTT
TRBV7-2	once	TRBD1	TRBJ2-1	CASSGPGQGGYEQFF	TGTGCCAGCAGCGGACCCGGACAGGGAGGATATGAGCAGTTCTTC
TRBV6-5	-	-	TRBJ2-7	CASSYGVPEVYEQYF	TGTGCCAGCAGTTACGGAGTGCCGGAGGTCTACGAGCAGTACTTC
TRBV20-1	-	-	TRBJ2-5	CSAYMETQYF	TGCAGTGCTTATATGGAGACCCAGTACTTC
TRBV13	-	TRBD1	TRBJ2-5	CASSGTGGDQYF	TGTGCCAGCAGCGGGACAGGGGGCGACCAGTACTTC
TRBV27	few	-	TRBJ2-6	CASRGAGGSGANVLTF	TGTGCCAGCAGAGGCGCCGGAGGTTCTGGGGCCAACGTCCTGACTTTC
TRBV7-9	-	-	TRBJ2-1	CASSLQGPTYNEQFF	TGTGCCAGCAGCTTACAGGGGCCCACCTACAATGAGCAGTTCTTC
TRBV11-2	-	TRBD1	TRBJ2-2	CASRFTGGTGELFF	TGTGCCAGCAGATTTACAGGGGGGACCGGGGAGCTGTTTTTT
TRBV7-9	-	-	TRBJ2-2	CASSLQATGELFF	TGTGCCAGCAGTTTACAGGCCACCGGGGAGCTGTTTTTT
TRBV5-1	-	-	TRBJ1-2	CASSLAGNSYGYTF	TGCGCCAGCAGCTTGGCCGGGAACTCCTATGGCTACACCTTC
TRBV7-3	-	TRBD2	TRBJ2-1	CASSLVQGGDNEQFF	TGTGCCAGCAGCTTAGTCCAGGGAGGGGACAATGAGCAGTTCTTC
TRBV6-1	-	TRBD1	TRBJ1-2	CASWDRLSNYGYTF	TGTGCCAGCTGGGACAGGCTCAGTAACTATGGCTACACCTTC
TRBV12-5	-	TRBD1	TRBJ2-7	CASGLVKTGTGVVYEQYF	TGTGCTAGTGGTTTGGTAAAGACCGGGACAGGGGTGGTCTACGAGCAGTACTTC
TRBV5-4	-	TRBD1	TRBJ1-1	CASTPETGGEAFF	TGTGCCAGCACCCCCGAGACAGGGGGTGAAGCTTTCTTT
TRBV6-1	-	-	TRBJ1-1	CASSYFGEAFF	TGTGCCAGCAGTTATTTCGGTGAAGCTTTCTTT
TRBV4-3	-	TRBD1	TRBJ2-7	CASSQGGWGTGGDEQYF	TGCGCCAGCAGCCAAGGGGGCTGGGGGACAGGGGGTGACGAGCAGTACTTC
TRBV6-5	few	-	TRBJ1-1	CASSYAPEDTEAFF	TGTGCCAGCAGTTACGCCCCAGAGGACACTGAAGCTTTCTTT
TRBV13	-	TRBD1	TRBJ1-2	CASSLQGQGVYGYTF	TGTGCCAGCAGCTTGCAGGGACAGGGGGTCTATGGCTACACCTTC
TRBV5-1	-	TRBD2	TRBJ2-7	CASSLAGGAGEQYF	TGCGCCAGCAGCTTGGCGGGGGGGGCGGGGGAGCAGTACTTC
TRBV6-4	-	TRBD2	TRBJ2-1	CASSTGTSVEVNEQFF	TGTGCCAGCAGTACGGGGACTAGCGTTGAGGTTAATGAGCAGTTCTTC
TRBV5-1	-	TRBD1	TRBJ1-1	CASRGTGGFTEAFF	TGCGCCAGCAGAGGGACAGGGGGGTTCACTGAAGCTTTCTTT
TRBV5-8	-	-	TRBJ1-1	CASSLGPMNTEAFF	TGTGCCAGCAGCTTGGGTCCAATGAACACTGAAGCTTTCTTT
TRBV6-5	-	-	TRBJ1-2	CASSYSMTEDYGYTF	TGTGCCAGCAGTTACTCGATGACAGAGGACTATGGCTACACCTTC
TRBV19	-	-	TRBJ1-1	CASSIGTTTEAFF	TGTGCCAGTAGCATTGGGACAACTACTGAAGCTTTCTTT
TRBV29-1	-	TRBD1	TRBJ1-1	CSVTKDRVGTEAFF	TGCAGCGTTACCAAGGACAGGGTAGGCACTGAAGCTTTCTTT